This T cell receptor (beta chain) stems from a study of post-analysis software for immune sequencing data (dated by TCRdb to between 2014 and 2017). Regarding the research as a whole: Relapsing-remitting, secondary progressive and progressive-relapsing multiple sclerosis were recorded as disease courses, and subtype annotation was lacking for some patients. A subset of samples was prepared in parallel using single-end sample barcoding, then pooled and co-amplified after Illumina adapter ligation. Patient repertoires were compared against about twelve previously published healthy control repertoires from donors aged 6 to 25 years. Overall study results and their limits: When samples were clustered directly using the F measure, samples prepared in the same batch co-clustered strongly, which prompted a batch-effect correction. Multiple sclerosis patients had significantly lower normalized Chao1 diversity than controls, a result that suggests substantial peripheral T-cell clonal expansion. The multiple sclerosis patient group was slightly younger than the control group.

The method was PCR. TCRdb shows the sequencer as Illumina HiSeq 2500. To reduce PCR and sequencing biases, unique molecular identifiers were built into the TCR beta cDNA libraries. Per 1 to 10 million input T cells, roughly 0.5 million cDNA molecules were obtained, such that each molecule approximated one T cell. Patient libraries were prepared and sequenced with the same protocol used for the earlier healthy control dataset. Samples belonging to the same batch were prepared together, multiplexed and sequenced on a shared HiSeq lane. Per the authors' processing: MIGEC handled the raw barcoded reads, throwing out single-read molecular identifier groups before consensus assembly and CDR3 extraction. VDJtools was used for post-analysis of the clonotype tables, and diversity was normalized by down-sampling every dataset to the size of the smallest sample. In repertoire overlap clustering, CDR3 amino acid sequences, but not nucleotide sequences, were matched to correct batch-related cross-sample contamination. TCRdb trimmed the raw reads at Q25, called clones with MiXCR and kept productive beta chains. Under each unique CDR3 protein, matching rows form one entry showing the most common genes and DNA. The V and J calls were determined by TCRdb, not by the authors. The sample has under 200,000 distinct CDR3 sequences on record, 29% of them singletons. The top ten hold around 3.7% of the sample.

TCR beta repertoires were profiled from peripheral blood of about a dozen young patients with multiple sclerosis to demonstrate the VDJtools post-analysis software. Multiple sclerosis patients were children and adolescents aged about 6 to 16 years. Concerning this clonotype: Its recognized antigen is unknown. Within one base of it there is no much larger clone, and no base qualities were kept.

This TCR came from a girl younger than 18 with multiple sclerosis. Sequenced input: blood.

In nucleotides, the sequence is TGTGCCAGCAGCGATCCTCCAGGGGGACCTAGCACAGATACGCAGTATTTT. Its protein reads: CASSDPPGGPSTDTQYF. The rearrangement combines TRBV7-6 with TRBJ2-3; 7 central nucleotides agree with TRBD1. The CDR3, cysteine through phenylalanine, is 17 amino acids long. The retained sequence is limited to the CDR3, 51 bases, with the frame set at the first base. Compared with germline, V lacks 5 bases and J lacks 0 bases; bases without a gene match: 11. Via the germline V gene, CDR1 is SGHVS and CDR2 FNYEAQ.